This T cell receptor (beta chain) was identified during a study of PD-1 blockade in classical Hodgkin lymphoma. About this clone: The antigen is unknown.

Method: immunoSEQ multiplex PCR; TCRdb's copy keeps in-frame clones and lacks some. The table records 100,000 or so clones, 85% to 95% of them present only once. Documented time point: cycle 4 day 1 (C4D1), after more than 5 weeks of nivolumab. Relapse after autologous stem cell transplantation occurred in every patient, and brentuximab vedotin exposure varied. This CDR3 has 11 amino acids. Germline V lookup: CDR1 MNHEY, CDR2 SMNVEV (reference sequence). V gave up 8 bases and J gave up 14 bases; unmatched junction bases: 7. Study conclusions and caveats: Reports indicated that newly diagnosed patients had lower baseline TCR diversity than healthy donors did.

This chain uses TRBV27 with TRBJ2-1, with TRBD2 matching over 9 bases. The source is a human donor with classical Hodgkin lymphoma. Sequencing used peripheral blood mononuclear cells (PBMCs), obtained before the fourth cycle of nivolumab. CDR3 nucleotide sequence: TGTGCCAGCGGGAAGCGGGAGGTCAAGTTCTTC. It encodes CASGKREVKFF.